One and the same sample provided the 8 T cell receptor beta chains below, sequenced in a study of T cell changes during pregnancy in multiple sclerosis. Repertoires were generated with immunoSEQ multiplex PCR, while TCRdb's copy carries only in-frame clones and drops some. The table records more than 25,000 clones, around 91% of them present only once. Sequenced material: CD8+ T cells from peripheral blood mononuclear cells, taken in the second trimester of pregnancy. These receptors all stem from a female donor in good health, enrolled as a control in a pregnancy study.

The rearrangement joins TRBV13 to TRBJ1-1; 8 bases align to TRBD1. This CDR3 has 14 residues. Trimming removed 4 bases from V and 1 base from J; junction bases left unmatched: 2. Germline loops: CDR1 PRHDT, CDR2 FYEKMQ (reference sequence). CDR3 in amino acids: CASSSGTGNTEAFF. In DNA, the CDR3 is TGTGCCAGCAGCTCCGGGACAGGGAACACTGAAGCTTTCTTT.

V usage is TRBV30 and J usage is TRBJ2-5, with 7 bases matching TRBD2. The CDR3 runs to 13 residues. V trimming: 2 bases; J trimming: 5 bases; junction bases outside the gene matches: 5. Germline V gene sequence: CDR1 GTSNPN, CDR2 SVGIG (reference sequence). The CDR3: CAWSYGGWETQYF. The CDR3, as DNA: TGTGCCTGGAGTTACGGGGGGTGGGAGACCCAGTACTTC.

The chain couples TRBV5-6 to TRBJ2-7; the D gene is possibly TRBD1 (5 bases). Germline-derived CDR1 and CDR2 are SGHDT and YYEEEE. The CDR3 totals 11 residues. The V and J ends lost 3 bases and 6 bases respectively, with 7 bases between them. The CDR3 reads CASSSGPEQYF. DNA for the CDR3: TGTGCCAGCAGCTCAGGGCCCGAGCAGTACTTC. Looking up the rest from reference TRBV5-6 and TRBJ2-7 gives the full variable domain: DAGVTQSPTHLIKTRGQQVTLRCSPKSGHDTVSWYQQALGQGPQFIFQYYEEEERQRGNFPDRFSGHQFPNYSSELNVNALLLGDSALYLCASSSGPEQYFGPGTRLTVT.

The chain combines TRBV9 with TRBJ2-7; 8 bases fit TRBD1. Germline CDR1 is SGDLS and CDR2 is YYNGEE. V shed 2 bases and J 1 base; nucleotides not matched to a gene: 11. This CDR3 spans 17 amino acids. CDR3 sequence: CASSVGSWTGSSYEQYF. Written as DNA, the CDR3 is TGTGCCAGCAGCGTCGGTTCTTGGACAGGGTCTTCCTACGAGCAGTACTTC. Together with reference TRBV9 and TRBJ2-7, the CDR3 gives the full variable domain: DSGVTQTPKHLITATGQRVTLRCSPRSGDLSVYWYQQSLDQGLQFLIQYYNGEERAKGNILERFSAQQFPDLHSELNLSSLELGDSALYFCASSVGSWTGSSYEQYFGPGTRLTVT.

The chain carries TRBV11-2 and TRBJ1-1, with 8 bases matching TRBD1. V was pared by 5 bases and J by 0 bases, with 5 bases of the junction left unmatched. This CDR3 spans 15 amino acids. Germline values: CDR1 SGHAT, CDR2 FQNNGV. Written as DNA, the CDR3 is TGTGCCAGCAGCCCGAGGACAGGGTTGAACACTGAAGCTTTCTTT. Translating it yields CASSPRTGLNTEAFF.

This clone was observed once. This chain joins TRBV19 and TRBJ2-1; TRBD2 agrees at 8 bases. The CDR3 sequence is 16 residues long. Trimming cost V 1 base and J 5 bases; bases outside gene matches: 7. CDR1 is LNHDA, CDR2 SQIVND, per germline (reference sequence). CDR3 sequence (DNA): TGTGCCAGTAGTATAGTCCGGCGGGGGGCCAACAATGAGCAGTTCTTC. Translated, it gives CASSIVRRGANNEQFF.

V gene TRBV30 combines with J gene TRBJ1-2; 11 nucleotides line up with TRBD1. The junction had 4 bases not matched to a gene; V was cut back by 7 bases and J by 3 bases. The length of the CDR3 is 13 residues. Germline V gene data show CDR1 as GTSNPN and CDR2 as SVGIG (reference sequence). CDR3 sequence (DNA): TGTGCCTCCCGGGACAGGGGGGACTATGGCTACACCTTC. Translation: CASRDRGDYGYTF.

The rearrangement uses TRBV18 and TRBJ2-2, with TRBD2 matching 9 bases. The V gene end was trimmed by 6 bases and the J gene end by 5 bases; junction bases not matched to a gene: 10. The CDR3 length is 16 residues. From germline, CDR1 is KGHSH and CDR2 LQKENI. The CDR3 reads CASSPLAGYDTGELFF. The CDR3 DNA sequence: TGTGCCAGCTCGCCTCTAGCGGGGTATGATACCGGGGAGCTGTTTTTT.